This is a list of T cell receptor beta chains from one sample in a study of blood T cell repertoires in COVID-19. Here immunoSEQ multiplex PCR was the method, and the copy in TCRdb shows in-frame clones only, minus some. The table lists over 200,000 clones, around 86% of them singletons. Specimen: peripheral blood. These receptors were collected from a man in his fifties or sixties who had recovered from COVID-19. CDR3s include the opening cysteine and the closing phenylalanine or tryptophan. A D gene is named only where the DNA matches it firmly. Clone size appears in some rows only: once, few, many, or a class for an expanded clone.

CDR3 DNA: TGTGCCAGCAGTCGACAGGGAAGGAGCTCCTACGAGCAGTACTTC
CDR3 protein: CASSRQGRSSYEQYF
J gene: TRBJ2-7
clone size: NA
V gene: TRBV6-6
D gene: TRBD1

CDR3 DNA: TGTGCCAGCAGCCAAGATCTAAGCGGACTAGCGGGATCGAGAAATGAGCAGTTCTTC
CDR3 protein: CASSQDLSGLAGSRNEQFF
J gene: TRBJ2-1
clone size: NA
V gene: TRBV4-2
D gene: TRBD2

CDR3 DNA: TGCGCCAGCATGGCGACAGGGCAGGGTCCAGCGGGCTACACCTTC
CDR3 protein: CASMATGQGPAGYTF
J gene: TRBJ1-2
clone size: NA
V gene: TRBV5-1
D gene: TRBD1

CDR3 DNA: TGTGCCAGCAGGCCCTCCTTTGGGGGCGGGAACACTGAAGCTTTCTTT
CDR3 protein: CASRPSFGGGNTEAFF
J gene: TRBJ1-1
clone size: NA
V gene: TRBV28
D gene: NA

CDR3 DNA: TGTGCCAGTAGTATAGATTGGACGACAGGCTATGGCTACACCTTC
CDR3 protein: CASSIDWTTGYGYTF
J gene: TRBJ1-2
clone size: NA
V gene: TRBV19
D gene: NA

CDR3 DNA: TGTGCCAGCAGCGGCGGGACAGGGGGCTCTGATAGCAATCAGCCCCAGCATTTT
CDR3 protein: CASSGGTGGSDSNQPQHF
J gene: TRBJ1-5
clone size: NA
V gene: TRBV9
D gene: TRBD1

CDR3 DNA: TGTGCCAGCAGCTTGACGGGGGGGGAAGAGACCCAGTACTTC
CDR3 protein: CASSLTGGEETQYF
J gene: TRBJ2-5
clone size: once
V gene: TRBV5-4
D gene: TRBD2

CDR3 DNA: TGTGCCAGCAGTACAAGGAGGCTAAGTCGAAATGAGCAGTTCTTC
CDR3 protein: CASSTRRLSRNEQFF
J gene: TRBJ2-1
clone size: NA
V gene: TRBV6-5
D gene: NA

CDR3 DNA: TGTGCCAGCAGCGTAGTTGAGGGTTTGAAAGCTTTCTTT
CDR3 protein: CASSVVEGLKAFF
J gene: TRBJ1-1
clone size: NA
V gene: TRBV9
D gene: NA

CDR3 DNA: TGCGCCAGCAGCCAAGGACAGGGGGTGACTGGCTACACCTTC
CDR3 protein: CASSQGQGVTGYTF
J gene: TRBJ1-2
clone size: NA
V gene: TRBV4-3
D gene: TRBD1

CDR3 DNA: TGTGCCAGCAGCCGGACAGGGGTAAGCAATCAGCCCCAGCATTTT
CDR3 protein: CASSRTGVSNQPQHF
J gene: TRBJ1-5
clone size: once
V gene: TRBV7-9
D gene: TRBD1

CDR3 DNA: TGTGCCAGCAGTTTTCAGCGGGTCTCCTACGAGCAGTACTTC
CDR3 protein: CASSFQRVSYEQYF
J gene: TRBJ2-7
clone size: NA
V gene: TRBV6-5
D gene: NA

CDR3 DNA: TGTGCCAGCAGCGTAGCGGGGGGGCCGAATGAGCAGTTCTTC
CDR3 protein: CASSVAGGPNEQFF
J gene: TRBJ2-1
clone size: NA
V gene: TRBV2
D gene: TRBD2

CDR3 DNA: TGTGCCAGCAGCCCCCAGGGGGGTAGTGAAAAACTGTTTTTT
CDR3 protein: CASSPQGGSEKLFF
J gene: TRBJ1-4
clone size: NA
V gene: TRBV5-4
D gene: TRBD1

CDR3 DNA: TGTGCCAGCTCAACTAGGCGGACAGTCTCCTACGAGCAGTACTTC
CDR3 protein: CASSTRRTVSYEQYF
J gene: TRBJ2-7
clone size: NA
V gene: TRBV18
D gene: NA

CDR3 DNA: TGTGCCAGCAGCCGCTCAAGTACCAACGGGGAGCAGTACTTC
CDR3 protein: CASSRSSTNGEQYF
J gene: TRBJ2-7
clone size: NA
V gene: TRBV7-9
D gene: NA

CDR3 DNA: TGTGCCAGCAGCTCGGGACAGCGAAACTATGGCTACACCTTC
CDR3 protein: CASSSGQRNYGYTF
J gene: TRBJ1-2
clone size: NA
V gene: TRBV5-4
D gene: TRBD1

CDR3 DNA: TGTGCCAGTACCCCTGAGGACAGGACCTACTATGGCTACACCTTC
CDR3 protein: CASTPEDRTYYGYTF
J gene: TRBJ1-2
clone size: NA
V gene: TRBV19
D gene: TRBD1

CDR3 DNA: TGCAGTGCTAGACTCCCTCGGGGAGCTTTCTTT
CDR3 protein: CSARLPRGAFF
J gene: TRBJ1-1
clone size: NA
V gene: TRBV20-1
D gene: NA

CDR3 DNA: TGTGCCAGCAGCTTAACGGGGGCGAGGTGGAACACTGAAGCTTTCTTT
CDR3 protein: CASSLTGARWNTEAFF
J gene: TRBJ1-1
clone size: once
V gene: TRBV7-3
D gene: NA

CDR3 DNA: TGCAGCGCCGGGGACAGGGGTAATGGCTACACCTTC
CDR3 protein: CSAGDRGNGYTF
J gene: TRBJ1-2
clone size: NA
V gene: TRBV29-1
D gene: TRBD1

CDR3 DNA: TGTGCCAGTAGTCAGACAGCAGACTATGGCTACACCTTC
CDR3 protein: CASSQTADYGYTF
J gene: TRBJ1-2
clone size: NA
V gene: TRBV19
D gene: NA

CDR3 DNA: TGTGCCAGCAGCGTAGATTTAGGAGGGTCCCTAGAAACGACTGAGCAGTTCTTC
CDR3 protein: CASSVDLGGSLETTEQFF
J gene: TRBJ2-1
clone size: NA
V gene: TRBV9
D gene: NA

CDR3 DNA: TGTGCCAGTACCAGGGACAGCTATAATGAAAAACTGTTTTTT
CDR3 protein: CASTRDSYNEKLFF
J gene: TRBJ1-4
clone size: NA
V gene: TRBV19
D gene: TRBD1

CDR3 DNA: TGTGCCACCAAATCGGGGGAAAGCACAGATACGCAGTATTTT
CDR3 protein: CATKSGESTDTQYF
J gene: TRBJ2-3
clone size: NA
V gene: TRBV19
D gene: NA